This paragraph covers one T cell receptor beta chain sequence. Its antigen remains unidentified. Base qualities were left out, and no much larger clone turns up one base away. Each collaborating institution followed its own protocols to collect whole blood in K2EDTA tubes. Collaborator samples were shipped for TCRbeta analysis as frozen whole blood, isolated PBMCs, or DNA extracted from either sample type. The sample comes from a study of blood T cell repertoires in COVID-19 (dated by TCRdb to about 2020). General notes on the study: Samples covering the acute and convalescent phases of COVID-19 were provided by collaborators in the United States, Italy and Spain. A freely available public database, intended as a resource for researchers studying the immune response to SARS-CoV-2, is where the repertoires were released. The material from the prospective study consisted of cDNA or gDNA derived from T cells, B-cell-depleted T cells, or PBMCs. The dataset comprised deeply sampled blood TCRbeta repertoires from subjects exposed to, actively infected with, or recovered from COVID-19. Where available, HLA class I and class II types were taken from metadata supplied by the sample provider and were not determined by assay-based typing. Samples came from the ongoing ImmuneRACE study (first 160 participants) plus 1,254 subjects from 6 global collaborators. Nearly every sample came with metadata listing a de-identified subject ID, COVID-19 status, age in years and sex. The paper's findings and limits, for the study overall: How much clinical and demographic metadata was included differed by source and by participant, and the metadata was provided uncurated.

The immunoSEQ Assay, a bias-controlled multiplex PCR, was used to amplify TCRbeta CDR3 regions from genomic DNA. Per the authors' processing: The number of nucleated cells in each sample was estimated by amplification of reference gene primers within the assay. Sequence reads were collapsed and filtered to measure the absolute abundance of every unique TCRbeta CDR3 rearrangement. For each sample, productive Simpson clonality was calculated by taking the square root of Simpson's diversity index across productive rearrangements. TCRdb holds this immuneACCESS table with in-frame rearrangements only. Some clones are missing; in checked studies, unresolved V genes explain under half, and the rest has no known cause. V, J and clone size are taken as reported in that table, and D and trimming were inferred from the DNA itself. For this sample the table gives fewer than 500,000 clones, of which 81% were detected only once. Of the sample, about 1.2% falls within the top ten clones.

CDR1 SGHDN and CDR2 FVKESK are derived from the germline V gene. Its CDR3 holds 21 amino acids, cysteine through phenylalanine. Only CDR3 DNA is held: 63 bases, read in frame from base 1. After removal of 7 bases from V and 4 bases from J, the junction retains 31 bases not matched to a gene. What was sequenced was peripheral blood. The sequence came from a human donor with acute or convalescent COVID-19. The donor label of this sample is uncertain. The rearranged chain carries TRBV14 and TRBJ2-7, with 7 bases in between that match TRBD2. The CDR3 in this case is CASIGYRGEDGRLALRYEQYF. The bases are TGTGCCAGCATCGGCTATCGGGGGGAAGACGGACGTTTAGCCCTTAGATACGAGCAGTACTTC.